This record looks at one TCR beta chain sequence and its context. Its antigen remains unknown. The repertoire was sequenced with immunoSEQ multiplex PCR; TCRdb's copy has only in-frame clones and lacks some. The data hold more than 30,000 clones, with approximately 90% observed a single time. Germline CDR1 reads SGHNT; CDR2 reads YYREEE (reference sequence). CDR3 length: 14 amino acids. V lost 3 bases to trimming and J lost 6 bases; unmatched junction nucleotides: 5. This specimen belongs to a study of T cells in localized non-small cell lung cancer. Broader study findings: Detection in adjacent lung was observed for a median 57 of the top 100 tumor clones. Longer overall survival was associated with a higher density of T cells in the blood.

This TCR was sampled from a male donor aged 60 or older with stage III lung adenocarcinoma. This specimen was peripheral blood, taken before any cancer treatment. The V and J genes are TRBV5-4 and TRBJ2-7, with TRBD1 identical over 11 bases. The CDR3 region has the DNA TGTGCCAGCAGCTACGCCGGGACAGGGGGCGAGCAGTACTTC. Translated: CASSYAGTGGEQYF.